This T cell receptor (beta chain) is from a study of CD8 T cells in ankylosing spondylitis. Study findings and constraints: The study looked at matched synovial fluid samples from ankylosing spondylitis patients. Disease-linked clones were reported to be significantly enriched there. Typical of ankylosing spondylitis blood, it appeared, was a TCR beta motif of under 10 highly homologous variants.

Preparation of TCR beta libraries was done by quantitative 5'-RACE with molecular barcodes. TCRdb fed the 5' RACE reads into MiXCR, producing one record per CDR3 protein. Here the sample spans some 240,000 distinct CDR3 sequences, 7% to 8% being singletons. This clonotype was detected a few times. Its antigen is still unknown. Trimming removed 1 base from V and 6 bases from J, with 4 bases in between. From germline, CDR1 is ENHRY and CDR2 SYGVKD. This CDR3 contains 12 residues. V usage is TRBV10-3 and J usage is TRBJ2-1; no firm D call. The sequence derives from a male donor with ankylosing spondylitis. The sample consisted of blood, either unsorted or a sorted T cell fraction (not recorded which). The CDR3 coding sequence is TGTGCCATCAGTGAGTACGGCAATGAGCAGTTCTTC. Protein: CAISEYGNEQFF.